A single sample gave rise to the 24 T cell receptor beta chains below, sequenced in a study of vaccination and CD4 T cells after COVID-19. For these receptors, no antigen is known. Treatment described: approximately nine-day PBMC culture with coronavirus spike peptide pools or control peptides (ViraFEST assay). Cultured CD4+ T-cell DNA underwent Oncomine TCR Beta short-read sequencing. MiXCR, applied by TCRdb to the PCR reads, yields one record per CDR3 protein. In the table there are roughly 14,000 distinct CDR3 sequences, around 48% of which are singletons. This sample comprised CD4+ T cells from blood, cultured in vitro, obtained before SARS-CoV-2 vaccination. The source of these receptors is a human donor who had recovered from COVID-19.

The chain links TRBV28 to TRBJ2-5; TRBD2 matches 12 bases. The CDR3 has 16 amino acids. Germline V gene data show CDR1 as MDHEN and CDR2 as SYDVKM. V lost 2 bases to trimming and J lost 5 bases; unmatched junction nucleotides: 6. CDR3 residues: CASSLLAGGPKETQYF. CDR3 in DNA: TGTGCCAGCAGTTTACTAGCGGGAGGGCCCAAGGAGACCCAGTACTTC.

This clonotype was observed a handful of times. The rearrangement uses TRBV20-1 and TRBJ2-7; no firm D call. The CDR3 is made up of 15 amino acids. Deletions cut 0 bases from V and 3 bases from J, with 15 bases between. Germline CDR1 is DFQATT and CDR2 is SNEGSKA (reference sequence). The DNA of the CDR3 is TGCAGTGCTAGAGATGGTCAGACTGGATACTACGAGCAGTACTTC. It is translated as CSARDGQTGYYEQYF.

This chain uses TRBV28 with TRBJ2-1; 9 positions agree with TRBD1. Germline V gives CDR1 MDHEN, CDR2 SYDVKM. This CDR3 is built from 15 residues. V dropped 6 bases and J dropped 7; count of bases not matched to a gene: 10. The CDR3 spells CASSPRQGGWNEQFF. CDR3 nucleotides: TGTGCCAGCAGCCCGAGACAGGGGGGCTGGAATGAGCAGTTCTTC.

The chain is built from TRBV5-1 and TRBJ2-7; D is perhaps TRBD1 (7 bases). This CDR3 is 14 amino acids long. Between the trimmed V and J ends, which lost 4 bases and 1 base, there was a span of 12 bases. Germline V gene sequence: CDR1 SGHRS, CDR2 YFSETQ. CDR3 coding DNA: TGCGCCAGCAGCGCATCAGGGGGGTCCTACGAGCAGTACTTC. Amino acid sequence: CASSASGGSYEQYF.

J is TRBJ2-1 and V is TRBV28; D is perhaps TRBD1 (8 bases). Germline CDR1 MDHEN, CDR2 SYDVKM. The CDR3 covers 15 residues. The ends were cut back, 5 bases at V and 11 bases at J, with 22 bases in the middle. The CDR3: CASSPQTGGAMKQFF. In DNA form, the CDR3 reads TGTGCCAGCAGTCCCCAAACAGGGGGGGCCATGAAGCAGTTCTTC.

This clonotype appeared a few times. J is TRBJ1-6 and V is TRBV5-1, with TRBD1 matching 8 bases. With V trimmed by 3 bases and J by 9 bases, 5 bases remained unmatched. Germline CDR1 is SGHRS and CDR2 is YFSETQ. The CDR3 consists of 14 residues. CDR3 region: CASSYRQGSSPLHF. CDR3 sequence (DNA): TGCGCCAGCAGCTACAGACAGGGGAGTTCACCCCTCCACTTT.

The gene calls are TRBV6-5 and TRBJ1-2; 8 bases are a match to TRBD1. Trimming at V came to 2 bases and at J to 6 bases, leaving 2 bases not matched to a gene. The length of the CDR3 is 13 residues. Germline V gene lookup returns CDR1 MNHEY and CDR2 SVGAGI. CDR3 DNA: TGTGCCAGCAGTTACCCAGGGGGCAATGGCTACACCTTC. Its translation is CASSYPGGNGYTF.

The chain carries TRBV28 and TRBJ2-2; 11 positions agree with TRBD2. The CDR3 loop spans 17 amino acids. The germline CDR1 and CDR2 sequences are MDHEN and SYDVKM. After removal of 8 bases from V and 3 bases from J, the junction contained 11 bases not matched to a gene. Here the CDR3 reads CASFPTSGSRHTGELFF. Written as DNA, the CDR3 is TGTGCCAGCTTCCCAACTAGCGGGAGTCGACACACCGGGGAGCTGTTTTTT.

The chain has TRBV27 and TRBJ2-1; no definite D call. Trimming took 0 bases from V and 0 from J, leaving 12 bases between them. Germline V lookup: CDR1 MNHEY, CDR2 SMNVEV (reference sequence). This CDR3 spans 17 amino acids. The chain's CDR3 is CASSLSLARTSYNEQFF. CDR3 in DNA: TGTGCCAGCAGTTTATCGCTTGCTAGGACCTCCTACAATGAGCAGTTCTTC.

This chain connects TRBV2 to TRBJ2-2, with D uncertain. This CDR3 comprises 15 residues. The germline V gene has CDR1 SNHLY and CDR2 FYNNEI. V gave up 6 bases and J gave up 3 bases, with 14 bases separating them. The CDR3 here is CASSPEWGYTGELFF. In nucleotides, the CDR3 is TGTGCCAGCAGCCCTGAGTGGGGTTACACCGGGGAGCTGTTTTTT.

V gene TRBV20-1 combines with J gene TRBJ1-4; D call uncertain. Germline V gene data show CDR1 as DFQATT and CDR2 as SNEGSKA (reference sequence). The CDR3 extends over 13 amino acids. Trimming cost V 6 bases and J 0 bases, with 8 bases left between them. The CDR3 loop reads CSAPTSTNEKLFF. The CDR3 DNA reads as TGCAGTGCCCCAACTTCAACTAATGAAAAACTGTTTTTT.

The CDR3 protein is CSASTAGGREQYF. The CDR3 DNA reads TGCAGTGCTAGTACTGCGGGGGGACGCGAGCAGTACTTC. The chain recombines TRBV20-1 with TRBJ2-7; 8 bases agree with TRBD2. Germline-derived CDR1 and CDR2 are DFQATT and SNEGSKA (reference sequence). Losses at the gene ends were 3 bases for V and 6 bases for J; bases not matched to a gene: 7. The CDR3 extends over 13 amino acids.

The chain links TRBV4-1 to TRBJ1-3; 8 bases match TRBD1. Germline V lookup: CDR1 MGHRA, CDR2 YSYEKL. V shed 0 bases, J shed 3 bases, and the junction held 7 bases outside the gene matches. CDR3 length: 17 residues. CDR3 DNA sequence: TGCGCCAGCAGCCAAGATCCGGACAGGGCGAATGGAAACACCATATATTTT. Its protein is CASSQDPDRANGNTIYF.

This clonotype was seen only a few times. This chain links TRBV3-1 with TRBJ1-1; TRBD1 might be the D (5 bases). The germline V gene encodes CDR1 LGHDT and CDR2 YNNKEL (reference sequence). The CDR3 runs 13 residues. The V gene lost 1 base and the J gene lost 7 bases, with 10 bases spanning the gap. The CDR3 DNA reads TGTGCCAGCAGCCAAGTCATGGGGGGTGAAGCTTTCTTT. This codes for CASSQVMGGEAFF.

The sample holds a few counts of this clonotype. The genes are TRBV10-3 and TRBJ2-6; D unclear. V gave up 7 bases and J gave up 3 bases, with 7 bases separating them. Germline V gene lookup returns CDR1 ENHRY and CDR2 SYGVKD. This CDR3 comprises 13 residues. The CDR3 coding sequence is TGTGCCATCAAGGAAAGTGGGGCCAACGTCCTGACTTTC. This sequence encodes CAIKESGANVLTF.

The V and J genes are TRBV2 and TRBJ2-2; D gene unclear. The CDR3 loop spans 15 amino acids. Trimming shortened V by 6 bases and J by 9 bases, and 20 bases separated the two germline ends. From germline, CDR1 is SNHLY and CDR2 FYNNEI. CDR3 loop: CASSGAPYGGRELFF. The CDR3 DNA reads TGTGCCAGCAGCGGTGCTCCCTATGGTGGGAGGGAGCTGTTTTTT.

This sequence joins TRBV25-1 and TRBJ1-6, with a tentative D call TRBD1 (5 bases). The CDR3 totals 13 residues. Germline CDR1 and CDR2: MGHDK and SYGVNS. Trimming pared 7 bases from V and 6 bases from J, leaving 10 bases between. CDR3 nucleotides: TGTGCCAGCACCAGTGGGGCTAATTCACCCCTCCACTTT. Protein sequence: CASTSGANSPLHF.

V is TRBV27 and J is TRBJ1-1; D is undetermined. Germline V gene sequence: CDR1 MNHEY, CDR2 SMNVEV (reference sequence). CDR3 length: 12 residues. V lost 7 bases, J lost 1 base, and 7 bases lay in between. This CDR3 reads CASTTTNTEAFF. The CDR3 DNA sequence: TGTGCCAGCACAACCACGAACACTGAAGCTTTCTTT.

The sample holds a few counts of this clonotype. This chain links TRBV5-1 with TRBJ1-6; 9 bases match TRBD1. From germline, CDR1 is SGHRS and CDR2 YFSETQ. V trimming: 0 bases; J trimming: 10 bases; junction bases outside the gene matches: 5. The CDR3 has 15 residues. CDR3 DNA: TGCGCCAGCAGCTTGGCCGGGACAGGGAGGTCACCCCTCCACTTT. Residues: CASSLAGTGRSPLHF.

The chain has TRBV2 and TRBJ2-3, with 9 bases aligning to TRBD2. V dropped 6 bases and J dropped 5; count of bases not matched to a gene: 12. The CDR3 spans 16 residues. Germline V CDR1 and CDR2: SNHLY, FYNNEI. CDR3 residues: CASRGGGRAGGDTQYF. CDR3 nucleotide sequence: TGTGCCAGCAGGGGTGGCGGGAGGGCCGGTGGAGATACGCAGTATTTT.

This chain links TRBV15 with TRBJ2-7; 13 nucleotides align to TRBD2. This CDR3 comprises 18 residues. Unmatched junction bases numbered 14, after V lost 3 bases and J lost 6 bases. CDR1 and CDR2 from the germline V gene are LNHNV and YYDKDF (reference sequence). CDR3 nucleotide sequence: TGTGCCACCAGCAGGAAGGTTGGACTAGCGGGAGTGGTGGGCGAGCAGTACTTC. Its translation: CATSRKVGLAGVVGEQYF.

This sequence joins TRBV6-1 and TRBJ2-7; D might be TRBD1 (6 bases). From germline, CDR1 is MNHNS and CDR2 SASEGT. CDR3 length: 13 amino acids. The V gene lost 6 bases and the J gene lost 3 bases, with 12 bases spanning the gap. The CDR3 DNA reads TGTGCCAGCAGGTTACAGGGTGGCTACGAGCAGTACTTC. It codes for CASRLQGGYEQYF.

Here the CDR3 DNA reads TGTGCCAGCAGTTCATGGGACGTGGGGCAGGGCGAAGAGACCCAGTACTTC. Residues: CASSSWDVGQGEETQYF. V is TRBV28 and J is TRBJ2-5; D possibly uses TRBD1 or TRBD2 (5 bases each). The germline gives CDR1 MDHEN, CDR2 SYDVKM. Trimming cost V 4 bases and J 3 bases, with 21 bases left between them. CDR3 size: 17 residues.

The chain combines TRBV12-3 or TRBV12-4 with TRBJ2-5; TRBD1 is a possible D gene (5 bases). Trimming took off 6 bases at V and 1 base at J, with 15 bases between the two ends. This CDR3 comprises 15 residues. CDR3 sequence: CASRPGRLSQETQYF. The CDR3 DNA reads TGTGCCAGCAGGCCAGGGCGGCTGTCCCAAGAGACCCAGTACTTC.